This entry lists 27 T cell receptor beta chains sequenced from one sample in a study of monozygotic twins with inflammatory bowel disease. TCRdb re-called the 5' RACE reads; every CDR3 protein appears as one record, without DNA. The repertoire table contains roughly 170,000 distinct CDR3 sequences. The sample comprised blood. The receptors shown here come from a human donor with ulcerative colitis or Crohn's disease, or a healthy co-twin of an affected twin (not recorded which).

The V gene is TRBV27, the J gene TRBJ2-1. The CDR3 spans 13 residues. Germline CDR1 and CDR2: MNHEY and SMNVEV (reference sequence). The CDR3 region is CASSFSPYNEQFF.

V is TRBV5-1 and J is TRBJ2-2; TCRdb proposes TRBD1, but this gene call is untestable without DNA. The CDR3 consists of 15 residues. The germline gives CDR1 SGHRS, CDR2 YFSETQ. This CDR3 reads CASSFTPGGPGELFF.

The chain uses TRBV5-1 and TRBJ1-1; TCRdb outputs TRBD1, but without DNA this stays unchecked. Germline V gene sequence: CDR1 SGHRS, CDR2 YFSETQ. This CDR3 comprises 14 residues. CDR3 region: CASSPLMRPLEAFF. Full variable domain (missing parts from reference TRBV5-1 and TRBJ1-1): KAGVTQTPRYLIKTRGQQVTLSCSPISGHRSVSWYQQTPGQGLQFLFEYFSETQRNKGNFPGRFSGRQFSNSRSEMNVSTLELGDSALYLCASSPLMRPLEAFFGQGTRLTVV.

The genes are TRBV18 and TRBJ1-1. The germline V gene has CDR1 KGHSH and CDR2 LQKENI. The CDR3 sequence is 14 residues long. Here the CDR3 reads CASSPGGQNTEAFF.

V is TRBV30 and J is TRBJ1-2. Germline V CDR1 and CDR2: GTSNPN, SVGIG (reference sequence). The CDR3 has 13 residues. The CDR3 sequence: CAWSVTATYGYTF.

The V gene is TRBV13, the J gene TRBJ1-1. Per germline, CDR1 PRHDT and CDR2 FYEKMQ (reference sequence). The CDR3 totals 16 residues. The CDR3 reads CASSSFGDLRDTEAFF.

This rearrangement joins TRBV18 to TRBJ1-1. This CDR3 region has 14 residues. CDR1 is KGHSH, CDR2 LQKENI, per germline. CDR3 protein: CASSPPARGTEAFF.

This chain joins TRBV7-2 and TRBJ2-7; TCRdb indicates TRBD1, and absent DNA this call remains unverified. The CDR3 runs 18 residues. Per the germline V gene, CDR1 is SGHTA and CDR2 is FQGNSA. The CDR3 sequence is CASSLGRNRGRGSYEQYF.

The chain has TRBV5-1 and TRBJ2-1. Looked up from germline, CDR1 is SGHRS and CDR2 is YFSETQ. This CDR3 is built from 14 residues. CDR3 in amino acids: CASSQPLRGSEQFF.

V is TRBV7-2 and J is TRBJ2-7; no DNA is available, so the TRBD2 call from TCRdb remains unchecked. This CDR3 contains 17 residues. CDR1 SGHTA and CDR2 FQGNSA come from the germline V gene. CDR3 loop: CASSSPEGLAGLYEQYF.

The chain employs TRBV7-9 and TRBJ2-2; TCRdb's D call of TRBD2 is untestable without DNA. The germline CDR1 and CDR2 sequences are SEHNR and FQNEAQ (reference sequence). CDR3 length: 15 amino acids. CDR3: CASSKGLAEGGELFF.

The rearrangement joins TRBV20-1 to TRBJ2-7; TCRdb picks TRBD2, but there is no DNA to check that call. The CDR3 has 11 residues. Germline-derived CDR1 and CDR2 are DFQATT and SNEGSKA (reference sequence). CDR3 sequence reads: CSARAGTNWNF.

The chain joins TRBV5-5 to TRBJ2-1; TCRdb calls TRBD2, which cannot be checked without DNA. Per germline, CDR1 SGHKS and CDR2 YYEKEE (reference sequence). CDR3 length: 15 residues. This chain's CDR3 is CASSFGLAGLNEQFF.

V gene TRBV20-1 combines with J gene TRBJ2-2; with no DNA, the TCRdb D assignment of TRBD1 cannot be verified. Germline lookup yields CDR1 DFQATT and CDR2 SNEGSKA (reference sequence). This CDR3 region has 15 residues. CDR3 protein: CSAWDRVRSTGELFF.

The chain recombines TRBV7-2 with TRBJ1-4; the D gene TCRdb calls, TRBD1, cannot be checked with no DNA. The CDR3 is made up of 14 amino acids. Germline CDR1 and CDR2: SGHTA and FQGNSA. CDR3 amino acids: CASSPRAAGEKLFF.

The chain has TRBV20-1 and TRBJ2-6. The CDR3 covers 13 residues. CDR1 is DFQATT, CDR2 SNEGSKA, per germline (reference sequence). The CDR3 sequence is CSARVLGANVLTF.

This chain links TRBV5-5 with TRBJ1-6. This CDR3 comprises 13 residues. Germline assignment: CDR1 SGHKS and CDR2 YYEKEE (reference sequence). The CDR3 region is CASSLNSGSPLHF.

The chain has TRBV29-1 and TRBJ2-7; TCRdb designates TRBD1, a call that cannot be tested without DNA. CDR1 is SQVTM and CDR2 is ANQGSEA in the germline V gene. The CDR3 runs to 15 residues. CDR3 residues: CSVESRDSGFYEQYF.

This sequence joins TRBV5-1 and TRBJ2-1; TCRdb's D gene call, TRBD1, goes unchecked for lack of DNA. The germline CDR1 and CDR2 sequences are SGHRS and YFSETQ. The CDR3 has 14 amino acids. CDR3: CASSKEGAHNEQFF.

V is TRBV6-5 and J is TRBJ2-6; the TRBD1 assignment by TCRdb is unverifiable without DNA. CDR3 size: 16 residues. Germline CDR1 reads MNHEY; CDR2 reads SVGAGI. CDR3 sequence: CASSYQGLGGANVLTF.

CDR3 sequence reads: CATSVGNEQFF. The gene calls are TRBV24-1 and TRBJ2-1. The CDR3 has 11 amino acids. Germline V gives CDR1 KGHDR, CDR2 SFDVKD.

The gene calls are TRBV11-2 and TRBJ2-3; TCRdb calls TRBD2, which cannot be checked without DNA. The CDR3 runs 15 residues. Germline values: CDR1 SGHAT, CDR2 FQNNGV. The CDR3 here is CASSLTSGGFDTQYF.

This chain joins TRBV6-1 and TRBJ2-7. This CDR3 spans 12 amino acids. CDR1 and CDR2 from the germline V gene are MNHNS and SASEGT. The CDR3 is CASSELYYEQYF.

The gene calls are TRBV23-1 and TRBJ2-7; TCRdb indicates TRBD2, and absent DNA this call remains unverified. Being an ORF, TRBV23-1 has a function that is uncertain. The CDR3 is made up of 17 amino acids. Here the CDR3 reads CASQPRTSGGPRVEQYF.

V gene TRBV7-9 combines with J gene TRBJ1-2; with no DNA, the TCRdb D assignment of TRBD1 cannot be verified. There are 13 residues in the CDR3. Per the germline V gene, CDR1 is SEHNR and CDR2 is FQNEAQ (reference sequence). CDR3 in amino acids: CASTLQGNYGYTF.

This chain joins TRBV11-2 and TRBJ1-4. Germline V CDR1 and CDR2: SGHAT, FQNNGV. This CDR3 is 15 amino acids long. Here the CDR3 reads CASRLDRTTNEKLFF.

The CDR3 protein is CASSPSVGGEYEQYF. This chain joins TRBV4-1 and TRBJ2-7; the TRBD2 assignment by TCRdb is unverifiable without DNA. Germline V CDR1 and CDR2: MGHRA, YSYEKL. This CDR3 has 15 residues.